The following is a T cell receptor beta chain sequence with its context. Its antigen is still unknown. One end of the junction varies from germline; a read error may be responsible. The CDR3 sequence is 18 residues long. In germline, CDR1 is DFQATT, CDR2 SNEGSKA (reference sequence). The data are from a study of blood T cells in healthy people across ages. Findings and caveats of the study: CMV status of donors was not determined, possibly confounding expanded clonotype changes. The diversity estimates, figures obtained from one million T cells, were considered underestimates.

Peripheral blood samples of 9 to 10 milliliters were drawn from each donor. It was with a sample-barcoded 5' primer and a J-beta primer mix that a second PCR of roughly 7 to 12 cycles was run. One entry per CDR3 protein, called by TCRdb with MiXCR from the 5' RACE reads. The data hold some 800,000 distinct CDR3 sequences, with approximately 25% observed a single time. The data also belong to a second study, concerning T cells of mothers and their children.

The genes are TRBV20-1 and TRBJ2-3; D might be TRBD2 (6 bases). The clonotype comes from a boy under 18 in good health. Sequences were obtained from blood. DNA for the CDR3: TGCAGTGCTTTGGGCCTGAGGCGGGATGAGGTTTTGGCAGATGCGCAGTATTTT. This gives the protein CSALGLRRDEVLADAQYF.